This entry concerns a single T cell receptor beta chain. This clonotype registers as medium-sized (0.01 to 0.1%) within its sample. It has no much larger one-base neighbor in the sample; base qualities were not kept. Libraries were made using 5' RACE. Before sequencing, the TCRbeta libraries were pooled in amounts proportional to the number of cells sorted for each library. Total RNA was extracted from the sorted cells with RNAzol RT, and cDNA was synthesized using an oligo(dT) primer and a template-switching oligo. Using Kapa HiFi, PCR amplified the TCRbeta V-CDR3-J region between a SMARTer oligo primer and a TCRbeta constant-region primer. Illumina adaptors and sample-specific index barcodes were added in a second PCR, followed by HighPrep bead cleanup and Bioanalyzer confirmation of a band of roughly 650 bp. Libraries were sequenced on an Illumina MiSeq with 2x151 bp paired-end reads. Per the source publication's procedure: Reads were demultiplexed with an in-house Java program, and TCRbeta annotations were assigned and clonotypes were counted with MiXCR. To assess repertoire overlap, Morisita-Horn indices from the R package vegan were used, along with UPGMA clustering and Circos plots of recurring clonotypes. Shannon diversity and richness were normalized to the maximum possible value based on input cell numbers, so that values between 0 and 1 were obtained. CDR3beta sequences were aligned using MUSCLE, distances were calculated using SeqinR, and multidimensional scaling was plotted in R. TCRdb itself trimmed the public reads at Q25 with fastp, ran MiXCR and retained productive beta chains. Rows with one shared CDR3 protein collapse into an entry with the most common genes and DNA. The authors' filters were not applied to this entry. The sample yields about 300 distinct CDR3 sequences; 1.7% were counted once. The ten biggest clones cover 25% to 35% of the sample.

This record belongs to a study of Japanese encephalitis immunity and Zika vaccine responses listed by TCRdb under 2021. For the study in its entirety: Each included participant got alum-adjuvanted ZPIV three times, at weeks 0, 4 and 28, with every dose being 5.0 ug. Approximately eleven participants were given two doses of JEV vaccine (IXIARO) 28 days apart, two to three months before the first ZPIV dose. ZIKV peptides were 15-mers overlapping by 11 residues, selected for NetMHCpan/NetMHCII-predicted epitopes with affinity below 50 nM. For TCR sequencing, several representative participants were chosen from each pre-vaccination group, with samples at week 0 (after pre-vaccination, before ZPIV) and week 52. Before ZPIV, roughly twelve participants got a single dose of YFV vaccine (YF-VAX), while 10 or so participants were flavivirus-naive. TCR repertoires from a few flavivirus-naive individuals were additionally analyzed at weeks 2, 6 and 52 after the start of ZPIV vaccination. For stimulations, either ZIKV structural-protein peptide pools divided into flavivirus-conserved and non-conserved sets or JEV or YFV peptides matching the pre-vaccination were used. The study asked whether earlier vaccination against Japanese encephalitis virus (JEV) or yellow fever virus (YFV) shaped CD4 T cell responses to the Zika vaccine.

PBMCs were labeled with CellTrace CFSE and were cultured for over 5 days in RPMI containing around 7.7% human serum plus peptide pools at around 0.99 ug/mL each. Unfixed proliferating CD4 T cells were sorted on a BD FACSAria as live CD56-CD19-CD16-CD3+CD4+ CFSE-low cells. The enrolled adults were healthy, and microneutralization screening showed them to be seronegative for ZIKV, JEV, YFV, DENV and WNV. Samples were obtained from a phase 1, double-blinded, randomized, placebo-controlled trial of an alum-adjuvanted Zika purified-inactivated virus (ZPIV) vaccine. Peripheral blood mononuclear cells were isolated using a standard procedure and kept frozen in liquid nitrogen until needed. The research as a whole found: Rather than the whole vaccinated cohort, the analysis covered just a subset of trial participants, namely those who received three doses and had adequate samples. Higher repertoire similarity across time-points and stimulations was observed in JEV-pre-vaccinated donors than in YFV-pre-vaccinated donors, indicating that more clonotypes were common to ZIKV and JEV stimulation. After ZPIV, repertoire richness of CD4 T cells responding to conserved ZIKV epitopes significantly decreased in JEV-pre-vaccinated donors. The individual peptides behind the cross-reactive responses were not identified because limits on sample size made peptide-pool deconvolution impossible. The samples grouped by participant and showed no similarity across individuals, which suggests that no public TCRs were detected. CD8 T cell responses to ZIKV peptide pools were of very low magnitude and seen in only a few individuals.

The CDR3 covers 12 residues, taking in both the cysteine and the phenylalanine. Just CDR3 DNA is preserved here, 36 bases in frame from base 1. V is cut by 6 bases and J by 1 base, and the space between the germline ends is 7 bases. The source was antigen-activated CD4+ T cells from blood, cultured, collected during a Zika inactivated vaccine study. Recombination joined TRBV12-3 or TRBV12-4 with TRBJ2-7; too little of a D gene remains to name it. The sequence came from an adult man who received an inactivated Zika virus vaccine. The nucleotides are TGTGCCAGCAGAGGACCTTCCTACGAGCAGTACTTC. Translated, this is CASRGPSYEQYF.